Described below is a single T cell receptor (beta chain) sequence and its context. The TCR beta cDNA libraries contained unique molecular identifiers. TCRdb independently ran MiXCR on the PCR reads; one entry per CDR3 protein. The sample carries under 900,000 distinct CDR3 sequences, about 50% recorded once. The sample originates from a study of post-analysis software for immune sequencing data. The source is a girl aged 10 to 17 with multiple sclerosis. The sequencing sample was made of blood.

CDR3 coding DNA: TGCAGCGTTGAAGGACTAACACGATCTTCTAGCACAGATACGCAGTATTTT. It codes for CSVEGLTRSSSTDTQYF. V is TRBV29-1 and J is TRBJ2-3; perhaps TRBD2 as D (5 bases). The V end lost 1 base, the J end lost 0 bases, and 17 bases lay between the germline ends. In germline, CDR1 is SQVTM, CDR2 ANQGSEA. The CDR3 totals 17 residues.